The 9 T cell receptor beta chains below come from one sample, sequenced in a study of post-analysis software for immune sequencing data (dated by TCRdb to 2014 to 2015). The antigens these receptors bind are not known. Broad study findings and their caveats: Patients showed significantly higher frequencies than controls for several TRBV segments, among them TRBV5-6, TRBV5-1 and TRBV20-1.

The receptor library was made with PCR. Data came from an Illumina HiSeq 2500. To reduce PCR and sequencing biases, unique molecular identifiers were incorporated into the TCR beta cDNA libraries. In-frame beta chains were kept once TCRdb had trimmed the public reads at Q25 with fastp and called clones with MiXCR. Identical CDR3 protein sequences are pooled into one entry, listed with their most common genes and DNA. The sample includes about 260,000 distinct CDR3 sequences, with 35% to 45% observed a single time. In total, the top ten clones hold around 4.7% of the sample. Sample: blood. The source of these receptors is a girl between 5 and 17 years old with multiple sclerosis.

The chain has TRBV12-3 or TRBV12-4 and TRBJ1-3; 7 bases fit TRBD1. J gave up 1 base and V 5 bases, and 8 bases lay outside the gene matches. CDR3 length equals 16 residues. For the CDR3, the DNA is TGTGCCAGCAGTCTCCGGACAGGTCCATCTGGAAACACCATATATTTT. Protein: CASSLRTGPSGNTIYF.

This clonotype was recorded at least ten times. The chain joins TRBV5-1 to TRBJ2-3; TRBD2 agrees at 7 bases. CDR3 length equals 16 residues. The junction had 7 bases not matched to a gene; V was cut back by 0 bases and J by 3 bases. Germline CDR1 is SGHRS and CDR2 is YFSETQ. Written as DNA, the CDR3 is TGCGCCAGCAGCTTGGAGGGGAGGGCGGGGACAGATACGCAGTATTTT. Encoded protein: CASSLEGRAGTDTQYF.

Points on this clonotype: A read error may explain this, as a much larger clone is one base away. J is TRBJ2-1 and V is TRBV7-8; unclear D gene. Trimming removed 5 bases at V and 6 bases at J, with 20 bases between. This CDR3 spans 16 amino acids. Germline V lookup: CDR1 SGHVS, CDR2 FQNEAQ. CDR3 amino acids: CASSRSGTNTRNEQFF. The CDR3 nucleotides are TGTGCCAGCAGCCGATCCGGTACCAACACGCGCAATGAGCAGTTCTTC.

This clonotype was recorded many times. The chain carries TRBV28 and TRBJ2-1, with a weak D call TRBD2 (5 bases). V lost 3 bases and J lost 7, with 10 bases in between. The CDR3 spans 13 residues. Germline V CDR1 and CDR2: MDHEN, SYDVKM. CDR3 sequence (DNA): TGTGCCAGCAGTTTCCGACTAATGAATGAGCAGTTCTTC. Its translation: CASSFRLMNEQFF.

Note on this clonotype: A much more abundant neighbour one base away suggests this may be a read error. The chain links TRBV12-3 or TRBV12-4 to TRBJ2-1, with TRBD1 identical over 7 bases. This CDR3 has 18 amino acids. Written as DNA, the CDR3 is TGTGCCAGCAGACCCCAGCTGGGACAGACAAGCTCCCACAATGAGCAGTTCTTC. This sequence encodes CASRPQLGQTSSHNEQFF.

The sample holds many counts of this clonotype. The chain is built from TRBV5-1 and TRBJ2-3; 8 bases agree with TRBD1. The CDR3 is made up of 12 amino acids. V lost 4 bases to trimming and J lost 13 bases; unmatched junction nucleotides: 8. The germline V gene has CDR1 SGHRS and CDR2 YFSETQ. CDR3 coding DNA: TGCGCCAGCAGCGGGCGGCTGGACAGGGAGTATTTT. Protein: CASSGRLDREYF.

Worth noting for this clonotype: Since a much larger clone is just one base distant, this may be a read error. In DNA, the CDR3 is TGTGCCAGCAGCGGGAAACCGGGGGAGCAGTACTTC. This codes for CASSGKPGEQYF. J is TRBJ2-5 and V is TRBV12-3 or TRBV12-4, with D possibly being TRBD2 (6 bases). CDR3 length equals 12 residues. Trimming shortened V by 6 bases and J by 11 bases, and 16 bases separated the two germline ends.

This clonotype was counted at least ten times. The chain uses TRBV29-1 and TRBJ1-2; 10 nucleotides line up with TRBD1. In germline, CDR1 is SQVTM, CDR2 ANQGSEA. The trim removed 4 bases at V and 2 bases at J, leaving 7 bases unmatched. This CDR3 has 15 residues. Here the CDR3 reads CSVAVGQGVNYGYTF. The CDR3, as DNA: TGCAGCGTTGCAGTCGGACAGGGGGTGAACTATGGCTACACCTTC.

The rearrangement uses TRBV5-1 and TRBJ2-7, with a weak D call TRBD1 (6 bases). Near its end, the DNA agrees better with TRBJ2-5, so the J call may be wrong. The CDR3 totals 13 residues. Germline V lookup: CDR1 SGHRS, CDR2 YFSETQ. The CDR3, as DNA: TGCGCCAGCGGCGGACAGCCCCAAGAGACCCAGTACTTC. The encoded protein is CASGGQPQETQYF.